The 6 T cell receptor beta chains in this list originate from one sample, sequenced in a study of blood T cells in healthy people across ages. Together with a sample-barcoded 5' primer, a J-beta primer mix was included in a second PCR lasting roughly 6 to 12 cycles. From the 5' RACE reads, TCRdb called clonotypes with MiXCR, one entry per CDR3 protein. The table records roughly 1.5 million distinct CDR3 sequences, 35% to 45% of them present only once. Sequenced material: blood. The receptors come from a woman under 30 in good health.

The CDR3 reads CASRPGQFSTDTQYF. In DNA form, the CDR3 reads TGTGCCAGCAGGCCTGGACAGTTTAGCACAGATACGCAGTATTTT. The chain joins TRBV6-2 or TRBV6-3 to TRBJ2-3; maybe TRBD1 (6 bases). This CDR3 is built from 15 residues. The germline V and J ends were trimmed by 6 bases and 0 bases, with 13 bases remaining between them. Germline CDR1 and CDR2: MNHEY and SVGEGT.

This clonotype was seen more than once but under ten times. The V gene is TRBV7-9, the J gene TRBJ2-7; 9 bases agree with TRBD1. Germline CDR1 reads SEHNR; CDR2 reads FQNEAQ (reference sequence). V was pared by 5 bases and J by 2 bases, with 7 bases of the junction left unmatched. The CDR3 has 15 residues. CDR3 sequence: CASSPKGTGTYEQYF. In DNA, the CDR3 is TGTGCCAGCAGCCCGAAAGGGACAGGGACCTACGAGCAGTACTTC.

The rearrangement joins TRBV27 to TRBJ2-1; 12 bases match TRBD2. The CDR3 totals 19 residues. V dropped 6 bases and J dropped 0; count of bases not matched to a gene: 12. CDR1 and CDR2 (germline): MNHEY, SMNVEV (reference sequence). The CDR3 is CASRPEGLAGPSSYNEQFF. The CDR3 coding sequence is TGTGCCAGCAGGCCGGAGGGACTAGCGGGCCCAAGCTCCTACAATGAGCAGTTCTTC.

The gene calls are TRBV4-1 and TRBJ1-6, with TRBD1 identical over 8 bases. V was pared by 6 bases and J by 5 bases, with 6 bases of the junction left unmatched. Germline loops: CDR1 MGHRA, CDR2 YSYEKL. This CDR3 spans 15 amino acids. For the CDR3, the DNA is TGCGCCAGCAGTCCACAGGGGGAGGATAATTCACCCCTCCACTTT. Its translation is CASSPQGEDNSPLHF.

A few counts support this clonotype. Mismatch with germline at one junction end may stem from a read error. This chain connects TRBV5-1 to TRBJ2-1; the D is unclear. CDR3 length: 15 amino acids. Germline lookup yields CDR1 SGHRS and CDR2 YFSETQ. The CDR3 coding sequence is TGCGCCAGCAGTTTGGGCGGTTATGCCTACAATGAGCAGTTCTTC. This sequence encodes CASSLGGYAYNEQFF.

This chain joins TRBV7-9 and TRBJ1-1, with D possibly being TRBD1 (5 bases). CDR1 and CDR2 from the germline V gene are SEHNR and FQNEAQ (reference sequence). The CDR3 loop spans 15 amino acids. Trimming left V 1 base short and J 0 bases short, with 9 bases between. The chain's CDR3 is CASSLVRGLNTEAFF. The CDR3 nucleotides read TGTGCCAGCAGCTTAGTTCGGGGGTTGAACACTGAAGCTTTCTTT.